This T cell receptor (beta chain) was sequenced in a study of blood T cell repertoires in COVID-19. The V and J ends lost 4 bases and 3 bases, in that order; junction bases with no gene match: 9. Germline V gene data show CDR1 as SGDLS and CDR2 as YYNGEE. This CDR3 region has 15 residues. This table comes from immunoSEQ multiplex PCR, and its TCRdb copy is limited to in-frame clones, with some not included. The sample carries over 150,000 clones, 75% to 90% recorded once. V usage is TRBV9 and J usage is TRBJ1-2; 7 positions match TRBD1. The clonotype comes from a man between 35 and 55 years old who had recovered from COVID-19. Material for sequencing was PBMCs or T cells enriched from blood (not recorded which). The CDR3 DNA follows: TGTGCCAGCAGCCCCACTACGACAGGGTACTATGGCTACACCTTC. Translation: CASSPTTTGYYGYTF.